The rows below give T cell receptor beta chains drawn from one sample of a study of blood T cell repertoires in COVID-19. Assay used: immunoSEQ multiplex PCR; TCRdb lists only in-frame clones, some missing. Of 430,000 or so clones in the sample, approximately 90% were seen once. The sequenced sample consisted of peripheral blood. These receptors all come from a man between 18 and 29 years old with COVID-19, enrolled during active disease. CDR3s include the opening cysteine and the closing phenylalanine or tryptophan. The D gene is left open where the match is weak.

j_call d_call v_call cdr3_aa
TRBJ2-1 TRBD2 TRBV30 CAQMTSGRPLKQFF
TRBJ2-7 TRBD2 TRBV3-1/TRBV3-2 CASSQVGLAGGPYEQYF
TRBJ1-2 . TRBV15 CATRESSAPGYTF
TRBJ2-5 . TRBV15 CATSRETLAAGKRGTQYF
TRBJ1-1 TRBD1 TRBV3-1/TRBV3-2 CASSQGTGPGTEAFF
TRBJ2-1 . TRBV6-1 CASSAEAVITVDEQFF
TRBJ2-7 TRBD2 TRBV5-4 CASSFSGGTYEQYF
TRBJ2-2 . TRBV15 CATSLNTGELFF
TRBJ2-5 . TRBV11-2 CASSLGQYQETQYF
TRBJ1-1 . TRBV30 CAWSPRTRPYTEAFF
TRBJ2-1 . TRBV7-9 CASSQSRGQFF
TRBJ2-1 . TRBV7-2 CASSPRSGEQFF
TRBJ1-4 . TRBV3-1/TRBV3-2 CASSFGDEKLFF
TRBJ2-7 . TRBV9 CASSARGGAYEQYF
TRBJ2-2 . TRBV5-4 CASSLAWMAGNTGELFF
TRBJ2-7 . TRBV10-2 CASSAALTATYEQYF